The entry below gives a single TCR beta chain sequence along with its context. Its matching antigen is unknown. The sample comes from a study of T cell responses to AZD1222 COVID-19 vaccine. Findings of the study overall: It should be noted that donors were predominantly white British and more often female, and clonal diversity was possibly underestimated. Seropositive status at baseline applied to only a handful of AZD1222 recipients. Sampled repertoires all dated from after the peak T cell response. After two AZD1222 doses, spike-specific TCR breadth and depth rose versus day 0.

Trimming took 3 bases from V and 4 from J, leaving 15 bases between them. Germline loops: CDR1 KGHSH, CDR2 LQKENI. The CDR3 extends over 15 amino acids. Here immunoSEQ multiplex PCR was the method, and the copy in TCRdb shows in-frame clones only, minus some. Of 120,000 or so clones listed, just over 90% are singletons. The chain combines TRBV18 with TRBJ1-2, with D unresolved. This material consisted of peripheral blood, taken 28 days after the second AZD1222 dose. The receptor was isolated from an adult who received the AZD1222 COVID-19 vaccine. The CDR3 reads CASSPATAAFYGYTF. The CDR3 DNA sequence: TGTGCCAGCTCACCCGCGACTGCCGCCTTCTATGGCTACACCTTC.